Following are 7 T cell receptor beta chains from one sample sequenced in a study of neoadjuvant anti-PD-1 for oral cavity cancer. The time point: after neoadjuvant nivolumab, at surgical resection. Profiling relied on immunoSEQ multiplex PCR, and the TCRdb table lists in-frame clones only, not all of them. The top ten clones hold about 3% of a sample with thousands of clones, 55% to 70% of them seen once. Material: PBMCs, obtained after nivolumab (anti-PD-1) treatment. These receptors were taken from a person aged 40-85 years with oral cavity squamous cell carcinoma.

This rearrangement joins TRBV13 to TRBJ2-1; TRBD2 might be the D (7 bases). This CDR3 comprises 19 residues. The germline V gene encodes CDR1 PRHDT and CDR2 FYEKMQ (reference sequence). Trimming pared 3 bases from V and 5 bases from J, leaving 26 bases between. As DNA, the CDR3 is TGTGCCAGCAGCTTCAAAGGGGGGCGCGGGACTATACTTAACAATGAGCAGTTCTTC. Its translation: CASSFKGGRGTILNNEQFF.

The CDR3 here is CSVTMGVTSNQPQHF. The CDR3 nucleotides are TGCAGCGTTACAATGGGGGTGACGAGCAATCAGCCCCAGCATTTT. This rearrangement joins TRBV29-1 to TRBJ1-5, with D possibly TRBD1 on 5 matching bases. The CDR3 is 15 amino acids. Germline lookup yields CDR1 SQVTM and CDR2 ANQGSEA. Trimming took 5 bases from V and 1 from J, leaving 15 bases between them.

The V gene is TRBV28, the J gene TRBJ1-2; D is uncertain. Germline V CDR1 and CDR2: MDHEN, SYDVKM. This CDR3 contains 11 residues. Trimming shortened V by 4 bases and J by 3 bases, and 3 bases separated the two germline ends. The chain's CDR3 is CASSWDYGYTF. The CDR3 DNA reads as TGTGCCAGCAGTTGGGACTATGGCTACACCTTC.

The chain couples TRBV7-2 to TRBJ1-5, with a possible D match to TRBD1 (6 bases). CDR3 size: 15 residues. V lost 5 bases to trimming and J lost 6 bases, with 17 bases between them. Looked up from germline, CDR1 is SGHTA and CDR2 is FQGNSA. The CDR3 spells CASSQAWGPGQPQHF. The CDR3 nucleotides are TGTGCCAGCAGCCAGGCTTGGGGGCCCGGTCAGCCCCAGCATTTT.

The chain couples TRBV7-3 to TRBJ1-1, with 7 bases that match TRBD1. The germline CDR1 and CDR2 sequences are SGHTA and FQGTGA. The CDR3 has 15 residues. J lost 4 bases, V lost 0 bases, and 5 bases had no gene match. The CDR3 reads CASSLTPGGTTEAFF. DNA of the CDR3: TGTGCCAGCAGCTTAACCCCAGGGGGAACCACTGAAGCTTTCTTT.

The rearrangement links TRBV7-2 to TRBJ2-1, with D tentatively TRBD2 (6 bases). CDR1 is SGHTA and CDR2 is FQGNSA in the germline V gene. V shed 5 bases and J shed 1 base, with 12 bases lying between them. This CDR3 is built from 15 residues. CDR3 in DNA: TGTGCCAGCAGCCCAGGGACTCCTTCCTACAATGAGCAGTTCTTC. This translates into CASSPGTPSYNEQFF.

This clone was counted only a few times. This chain joins TRBV14 and TRBJ2-6, with a weak D call TRBD2 (6 bases). V lost 1 base and J lost 0, with 13 bases in between. Germline V gene sequence: CDR1 SGHDN, CDR2 FVKESK. The length of the CDR3 is 18 residues. The CDR3 DNA reads TGTGCCAGCAGCCAAGGGAGGGCCCTGTCCTCTGGGGCCAACGTCCTGACTTTC. Protein sequence: CASSQGRALSSGANVLTF.